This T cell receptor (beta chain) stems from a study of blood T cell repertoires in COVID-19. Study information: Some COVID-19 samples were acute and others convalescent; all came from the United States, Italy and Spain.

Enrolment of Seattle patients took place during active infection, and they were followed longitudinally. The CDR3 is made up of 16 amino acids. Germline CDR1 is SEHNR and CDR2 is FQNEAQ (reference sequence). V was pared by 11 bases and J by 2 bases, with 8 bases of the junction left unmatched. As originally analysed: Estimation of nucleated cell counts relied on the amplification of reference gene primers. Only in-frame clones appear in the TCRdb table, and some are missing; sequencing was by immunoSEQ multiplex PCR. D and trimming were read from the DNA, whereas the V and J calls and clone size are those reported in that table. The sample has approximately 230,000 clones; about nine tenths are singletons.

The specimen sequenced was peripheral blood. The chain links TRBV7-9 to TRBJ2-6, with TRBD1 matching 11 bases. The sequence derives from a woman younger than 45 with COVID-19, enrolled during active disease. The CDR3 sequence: CAGGGQGAAGANVLTF. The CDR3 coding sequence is TGTGCCGGCGGTGGACAGGGGGCAGCTGGGGCCAACGTCCTGACTTTC. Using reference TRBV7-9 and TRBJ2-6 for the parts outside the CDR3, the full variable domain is DTGVSQNPRHKITKRGQNVTFRCDPISEHNRLYWYRQTLGQGPEFLTYFQNEAQLEKSRLLSDRFSAERPKGSFSTLEIQRTEQGDSAMYLCAGGGQGAAGANVLTFGAGSRLTVL.